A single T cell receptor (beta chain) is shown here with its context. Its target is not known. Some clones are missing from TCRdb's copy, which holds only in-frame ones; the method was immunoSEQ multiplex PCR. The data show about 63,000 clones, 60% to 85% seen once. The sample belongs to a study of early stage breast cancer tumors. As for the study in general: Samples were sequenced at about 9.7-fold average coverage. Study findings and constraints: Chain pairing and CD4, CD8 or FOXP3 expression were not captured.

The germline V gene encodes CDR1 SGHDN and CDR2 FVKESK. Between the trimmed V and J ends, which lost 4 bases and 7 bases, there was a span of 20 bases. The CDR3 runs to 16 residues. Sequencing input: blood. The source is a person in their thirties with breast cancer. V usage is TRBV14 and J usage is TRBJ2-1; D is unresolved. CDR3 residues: CASSPLVVNLLNEQFF. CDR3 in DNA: TGTGCCAGCAGCCCCCTAGTCGTGAATTTATTGAATGAGCAGTTCTTC.